The 32 T cell receptor beta chains reported below all come from one sample, sequenced in a study of radiation and T cells in renal cell carcinoma. Stated time point: blood 2 weeks post-SBRT. Treatment denoted: 15 Gy SBRT to primary tumor, nephrectomy 4 weeks later. Libraries were prepared by immunoSEQ multiplex PCR; TCRdb keeps only in-frame clonotypes and omits some of them. The sample lists 100,000 to 150,000 clones; approximately 90% were seen once. The sample here was blood, taken from a patient whose treatment included radiotherapy and nephrectomy. The receptors were sampled from a woman in her 70s with renal cell carcinoma.

The CDR3 DNA reads as TGTGCCAGCAGCTTTACAGGGAACTCTGGAAACACCATATATTTT. Translated: CASSFTGNSGNTIYF. J is TRBJ1-3 and V is TRBV9, with D maybe TRBD1 (6 bases). Germline CDR1 SGDLS, CDR2 YYNGEE. This CDR3 is 15 amino acids long. Trimming stripped 4 bases from V and 0 bases from J, with 11 bases between.

The chain is built from TRBV19 and TRBJ2-1; TRBD1 agrees at 11 bases. CDR1 LNHDA and CDR2 SQIVND come from the germline V gene (reference sequence). The CDR3 length is 16 residues. Germline trimming cut 3 bases from V and 6 bases from J; bases unmatched to any gene: 7. For the CDR3, the DNA is TGTGCCAGTAGTATGATTTTAGGGACAGGGGGCAATGAGCAGTTCTTC. Its protein is CASSMILGTGGNEQFF.

This clone has a single count. The V gene is TRBV28, the J gene TRBJ2-5, with no clear D. Trimming pared 5 bases from V and 5 bases from J, leaving 18 bases between. The CDR3 totals 15 residues. The germline CDR1 and CDR2 sequences are MDHEN and SYDVKM. The CDR3 bases are TGTGCCAGCAGTCCCCGACTCCCGAAGGAGGAGACCCAGTACTTC. It yields the protein CASSPRLPKEETQYF.

The chain uses TRBV25-1 and TRBJ2-5; D is undetermined. CDR1 and CDR2 from the germline V gene are MGHDK and SYGVNS. The CDR3 is 11 residues long. Trimming pared 6 bases from V and 2 bases from J, leaving 4 bases between. Here the CDR3 DNA reads TGTGCCAGCAGCCTTCAAGAGACCCAGTACTTC. Encoded protein: CASSLQETQYF.

V and J are TRBV2 and TRBJ1-1, with D uncertain. Trimming stripped 7 bases from V and 1 base from J, with 10 bases between. CDR1 and CDR2 (germline): SNHLY, FYNNEI. The length of the CDR3 is 13 residues. The CDR3 loop reads CASNRLPNTEAFF. In DNA, the CDR3 is TGTGCCAGCAATCGCCTCCCGAACACTGAAGCTTTCTTT.

The rearrangement joins TRBV9 to TRBJ1-6; D remains ambiguous. The V end lost 2 bases, the J end lost 4 bases, and 10 bases lay between the germline ends. Germline values: CDR1 SGDLS, CDR2 YYNGEE. The CDR3 length is 15 residues. Written as DNA, the CDR3 is TGTGCCAGCAGCGTTACTGACACGTATAATTCACCCCTCCACTTT. It yields the protein CASSVTDTYNSPLHF.

This chain uses TRBV7-2 with TRBJ1-1, with 7 bases that match TRBD1. Germline V gives CDR1 SGHTA, CDR2 FQGNSA. The CDR3 has 16 residues. J gave up 0 bases and V 5 bases, and 9 bases lay outside the gene matches. CDR3 nucleotides: TGTGCCAGCAGCCCGTTAAGGGGACAGATGAACACTGAAGCTTTCTTT. Translated: CASSPLRGQMNTEAFF.

The V call is TRBV19, the J call TRBJ1-4; unclear D gene. The ends were cut back, 2 bases at V and 5 bases at J, with 12 bases in the middle. The CDR3 spans 15 residues. CDR1 LNHDA and CDR2 SQIVND come from the germline V gene (reference sequence). This chain's CDR3 is CASSITARSNEKLFF. CDR3 bases: TGTGCCAGTAGTATAACGGCTCGGTCGAATGAAAAACTGTTTTTT.

The rearrangement links TRBV5-1 to TRBJ2-2; D unclear. CDR3 length: 13 residues. Trimming stripped 4 bases from V and 3 bases from J, with 7 bases between. Germline V lookup: CDR1 SGHRS, CDR2 YFSETQ. CDR3 DNA sequence: TGCGCCAGCAGCATTACAGACACCGGGGAGCTGTTTTTT. This encodes CASSITDTGELFF.

The V call is TRBV30, the J call TRBJ2-1, with D uncertain. The CDR3 loop spans 12 amino acids. Per germline, CDR1 GTSNPN and CDR2 SVGIG (reference sequence). Between the trimmed V and J ends, which lost 2 bases and 5 bases, there was a span of 7 bases. The DNA of the CDR3 is TGTGCCTGGAGTCCCGCTGACAATGAGCAGTTCTTC. Encoded protein: CAWSPADNEQFF.

The V and J genes are TRBV10-3 and TRBJ2-7, with D possibly being TRBD1 (5 bases). There are 13 residues in the CDR3. Germline assignment: CDR1 ENHRY and CDR2 SYGVKD. Trimming took 6 bases from V and 2 from J, leaving 11 bases between them. In DNA, the CDR3 is TGTGCCATCAGGCGGACGGACACCTACGAGCAGTACTTC. Translating it yields CAIRRTDTYEQYF.

There are a few counts of this clone. V and J are TRBV19 and TRBJ2-1; D unresolved. CDR3 length: 14 residues. V lost 5 bases and J lost 3, with 11 bases in between. Germline CDR1 is LNHDA and CDR2 is SQIVND (reference sequence). The CDR3 sequence is CASSSSDNYNEQFF. The CDR3 DNA reads TGTGCCAGTAGTTCGAGCGACAACTACAATGAGCAGTTCTTC.

The chain recombines TRBV27 with TRBJ2-2; D not certain. Trimming cost V 3 bases and J 1 base, with 3 bases left between them. Germline V gives CDR1 MNHEY, CDR2 SMNVEV (reference sequence). CDR3 size: 13 residues. CDR3 sequence reads: CASSFWNTGELFF. For the CDR3, the DNA is TGTGCCAGCAGTTTTTGGAACACCGGGGAGCTGTTTTTT.

V gene TRBV30 combines with J gene TRBJ1-5, with a weak D call TRBD1 (6 bases). Germline V gene sequence: CDR1 GTSNPN, CDR2 SVGIG (reference sequence). The CDR3 covers 15 residues. The V end was cut by 1 base, the J end by 2 bases, with 12 bases between. The CDR3 reads CAWSEQGFGNQPQHF. The DNA of the CDR3 is TGTGCCTGGAGTGAACAGGGCTTCGGCAATCAGCCCCAGCATTTT.

The chain employs TRBV7-9 and TRBJ2-3; D ambiguous. The V gene lost 1 base and the J gene lost 0 bases, with 8 bases spanning the gap. Germline V lookup: CDR1 SEHNR, CDR2 FQNEAQ (reference sequence). This CDR3 spans 15 amino acids. The CDR3 is CASSLEGKSTDTQYF. In DNA, the CDR3 is TGTGCCAGCAGCTTAGAGGGCAAAAGCACAGATACGCAGTATTTT. Full variable domain (outside the CDR3, taken from reference TRBV7-9 and TRBJ2-3): DTGVSQNPRHKITKRGQNVTFRCDPISEHNRLYWYRQTLGQGPEFLTYFQNEAQLEKSRLLSDRFSAERPKGSFSTLEIQRTEQGDSAMYLCASSLEGKSTDTQYFGPGTRLTVL.

This clone was counted once. The V call is TRBV9, the J call TRBJ1-2; D gene unclear. Germline values: CDR1 SGDLS, CDR2 YYNGEE. V was trimmed by 0 bases and J by 2 bases, leaving 11 bases between them. This CDR3 has 15 amino acids. Here the CDR3 DNA reads TGTGCCAGCAGCGTAGGGAGGGCCCCGAACTATGGCTACACCTTC. It translates to CASSVGRAPNYGYTF.

The genes are TRBV5-1 and TRBJ1-3, with D possibly being TRBD1 (5 bases). V gave up 0 bases and J gave up 0 bases, with 7 bases separating them. The CDR3 length is 15 residues. Germline CDR1 reads SGHRS; CDR2 reads YFSETQ. DNA for the CDR3: TGCGCCAGCAGCTTGGGCGGGACCTCTGGAAACACCATATATTTT. Translated, it gives CASSLGGTSGNTIYF. Combining the CDR3 with reference TRBV5-1 and TRBJ1-3 gives the whole variable domain KAGVTQTPRYLIKTRGQQVTLSCSPISGHRSVSWYQQTPGQGLQFLFEYFSETQRNKGNFPGRFSGRQFSNSRSEMNVSTLELGDSALYLCASSLGGTSGNTIYFGEGSWLTVV.

V gene TRBV12-5 combines with J gene TRBJ1-2; maybe TRBD1 (6 bases). Trimming left V 1 base short and J 8 bases short, with 14 bases between. Germline CDR1 is LGHNT and CDR2 is FRNRAP. CDR3 length equals 14 residues. The CDR3 nucleotides read TGTGCTAGTGGTTTGGGAAACAGGGCGGACGGCTACACCTTC. It is translated as CASGLGNRADGYTF.

The chain combines TRBV6-1 with TRBJ1-6; D uncertain. The V end lost 2 bases, the J end lost 10 bases, and 12 bases lay between the germline ends. Looked up from germline, CDR1 is MNHNS and CDR2 is SASEGT. The CDR3 is 14 amino acids. In nucleotides, the CDR3 is TGTGCCAGCAGTGAAAGGAGACAAACCTCACCCCTCCACTTT. Protein product: CASSERRQTSPLHF.

In the case of this clone: One junction end disagrees with the germline gene, perhaps due to a read error. The chain has TRBV5-4 and TRBJ2-5; TRBD2 aligns across 8 bases. Germline V gene sequence: CDR1 SGHNT, CDR2 YYREEE (reference sequence). The CDR3 is made up of 17 amino acids. CDR3 loop: CASSSAGKRGSQETRYF. In DNA, the CDR3 is TGTGCCAGCAGCTCCGCTGGAAAGCGGGGGTCCCAAGAGACCCGGTACTTC.

This chain links TRBV7-2 with TRBJ1-2, with TRBD1 as a possible D gene (6 bases). There are 14 residues in the CDR3. Looked up from germline, CDR1 is SGHTA and CDR2 is FQGNSA. V lost 6 bases and J lost 0, with 11 bases in between. CDR3 DNA sequence: TGTGCCAGCAGTCCGGGACATACTAACTATGGCTACACCTTC. It is translated as CASSPGHTNYGYTF.

This chain connects TRBV6-5 to TRBJ2-5; perhaps TRBD2 as D (6 bases). Germline CDR1 reads MNHEY; CDR2 reads SVGAGI. V was cut by 6 bases and J by 2 bases, with 13 bases left in between. The CDR3 runs to 14 residues. The CDR3 region is CASRRAGSQETQYF. The CDR3 DNA follows: TGTGCCAGCAGAAGAGCGGGCAGTCAAGAGACCCAGTACTTC.

The chain combines TRBV27 with TRBJ1-2; D not resolved. CDR3 length equals 13 residues. The V end was cut by 0 bases, the J end by 1 base, with 3 bases between. Per the germline V gene, CDR1 is MNHEY and CDR2 is SMNVEV (reference sequence). The DNA of the CDR3 is TGTGCCAGCAGTTTATCACTTAACTATGGCTACACCTTC. It specifies CASSLSLNYGYTF.

V usage is TRBV6-1 and J usage is TRBJ1-1; 7 bases are a match to TRBD1. CDR1 and CDR2 (germline): MNHNS, SASEGT. CDR3 length equals 15 residues. V gave up 4 bases and J gave up 5 bases; unmatched junction bases: 10. CDR3 sequence reads: CASSGSNRGGTEAFF. CDR3 nucleotides: TGTGCCAGCAGTGGTTCTAACAGGGGAGGAACTGAAGCTTTCTTT.

This sequence joins TRBV19 and TRBJ1-1; 9 bases fit TRBD1. The CDR3 is 18 residues long. V gave up 5 bases and J gave up 4 bases; unmatched junction bases: 17. The V gene's germline CDR1 is LNHDA and CDR2 SQIVND (reference sequence). CDR3 in DNA: TGTGCCAGTAGTGCCGGGACAGGGATGTTACCCCGCGGCACTGAAGCTTTCTTT. It specifies CASSAGTGMLPRGTEAFF.

This clone was counted only a few times. J is TRBJ1-1 and V is TRBV6-5; 8 bases fit TRBD1. J gave up 4 bases and V 8 bases, and 9 bases lay outside the gene matches. The CDR3 sequence is 14 residues long. Germline loops: CDR1 MNHEY, CDR2 SVGAGI. CDR3 protein: CASRRLTGATEAFF. CDR3 sequence (DNA): TGTGCCAGCCGGAGATTGACAGGGGCCACTGAAGCTTTCTTT.

This sequence joins TRBV6-5 and TRBJ2-1; weak D call: TRBD1 (8 bases). Germline CDR1 reads MNHEY; CDR2 reads SVGAGI. The CDR3 length is 15 residues. The germline V and J ends were trimmed by 5 bases and 8 bases, with 19 bases remaining between them. The CDR3 coding sequence is TGTGCCAGCAGTCCTACAGGGGGGGGCAGCGATGAGCAGTTCTTC. It translates to CASSPTGGGSDEQFF.

This CDR3 reads CASSLATGVDYGYTF. CDR3 sequence (DNA): TGCGCCAGCAGCTTGGCGACAGGTGTAGACTATGGCTACACCTTC. The chain combines TRBV5-1 with TRBJ1-2; tentative D call: TRBD1 (6 bases). From germline, CDR1 is SGHRS and CDR2 YFSETQ. V lost 0 bases and J lost 3, with 12 bases in between. The CDR3 covers 15 residues.

This chain links TRBV7-2 with TRBJ2-5; 8 bases fit TRBD2. Germline-derived CDR1 and CDR2 are SGHTA and FQGNSA. J was trimmed by 5 bases and V by 1 base; bases with no gene match: 3. This CDR3 is 14 amino acids long. CDR3 sequence reads: CASSLGRGEETQYF. CDR3 nucleotide sequence: TGTGCCAGCAGCTTAGGGCGGGGGGAGGAGACCCAGTACTTC.

This sequence joins TRBV28 and TRBJ2-1, with 7 nucleotides matching TRBD2. The V gene end was trimmed by 4 bases and the J gene end by 5 bases; junction bases not matched to a gene: 5. The CDR3 length is 14 residues. CDR1 and CDR2 from the germline V gene are MDHEN and SYDVKM. The CDR3: CASSWGGVNNEQFF. CDR3 nucleotide sequence: TGTGCCAGCAGTTGGGGAGGGGTAAACAATGAGCAGTTCTTC.

The chain couples TRBV2 to TRBJ1-1; a weak D match, TRBD1 (5 bases). The germline V gene has CDR1 SNHLY and CDR2 FYNNEI. V gave up 4 bases and J gave up 4 bases, with 7 bases separating them. This CDR3 has 12 residues. The CDR3 sequence: CASSGGVTEAFF. CDR3 DNA: TGTGCCAGCAGTGGGGGGGTCACTGAAGCTTTCTTT.

The rearrangement links TRBV28 to TRBJ1-6; the D is unclear. Per germline, CDR1 MDHEN and CDR2 SYDVKM. The CDR3 has 17 amino acids. The V gene lost 5 bases and the J gene lost 0 bases, with 14 bases spanning the gap. CDR3 protein: CASSPQQRSSYNSPLHF. CDR3 coding DNA: TGTGCCAGCAGTCCCCAACAGAGGAGCTCCTATAATTCACCCCTCCACTTT.